This T cell receptor (beta chain) was identified during a study of blood T cell repertoires in COVID-19. For the study at large: Samples taken during acute and convalescent COVID-19 were collected in the United States, Italy and Spain.

There are 13 residues in the CDR3. J gave up 1 base and V 8 bases, and 4 bases lay outside the gene matches. Germline CDR1 reads MNHEY; CDR2 reads SVGAGI. Per the original methods: Estimation of nucleated cell counts was performed using reference gene primer amplification. Generated by immunoSEQ multiplex PCR, the TCRdb table keeps only in-frame clones and is missing some. The V and J calls and clone size were taken over from that table, and D and trimming were inferred from the DNA. The repertoire includes hundreds of thousands of clones, approximately 84% of them detected once, and just under 1% sits in the top ten.

The sample was peripheral blood. This TCR came from a man in his forties or fifties with acute or convalescent COVID-19. J is TRBJ1-1 and V is TRBV6-5; 7 nucleotides align to TRBD1. CDR3 region: CASSDRQNTEAFF. CDR3 DNA sequence: TGTGCCAGCTCGGACAGGCAGAACACTGAAGCTTTCTTT.